Listed here are 3 T cell receptor beta chains from one sample, sequenced in a study of vaccination effects on CD4 cells after COVID-19. Within the ViraFEST assay, antigen-specific CD4+ T cells underwent expansion with viral peptide pools prior to sequencing. Upon completion of around 9 days in culture, CD4+ T cells were isolated. Participants were vaccinated with two doses of either the BNT162b2 or mRNA-1273 vaccine. The method was immunoSEQ multiplex PCR; TCRdb's version includes in-frame clones alone and lacks a portion of them. The table records roughly 59,000 clones, 60% to 80% of them present only once. No cognate antigen is known for these TCRs. The sample in question was CD4+ T cells from PBMCs cultured with HCoV-OC43 spike peptides, obtained after COVID-19 vaccination. The sample's subset: HCoV-OC43 spike overlapping peptide pool stimulation. The receptors were sampled from a human donor who received a COVID-19 vaccine.

The chain links TRBV28 to TRBJ1-4, with 7 bases lining up with TRBD1. V shed 6 bases, J shed 6 bases, and the junction held 4 bases outside the gene matches. From germline, CDR1 is MDHEN and CDR2 SYDVKM. The CDR3 is 13 residues long. CDR3 protein: CASRGDSYEKLFF. The DNA for the CDR3 is TGTGCCAGCAGAGGGGACAGCTATGAAAAACTGTTTTTT.

This chain joins TRBV7-2 and TRBJ1-1; tentatively, D is TRBD1 (6 bases). Trimming left V 5 bases short and J 2 bases short, with 9 bases between. The length of the CDR3 is 13 residues. Germline V CDR1 and CDR2: SGHTA, FQGNSA. The CDR3: CASSLQGNTEAFF. In nucleotides, the CDR3 is TGTGCCAGCAGCCTACAGGGCAACACTGAAGCTTTCTTT.

This clone has only one observation. The chain couples TRBV7-7 to TRBJ1-4; no clear D. This CDR3 contains 13 residues. Trimming took 3 bases from V and 8 from J, leaving 10 bases between them. CDR1 is SSHAT, CDR2 FNYEAQ, per germline (reference sequence). The CDR3 nucleotides are TGTGCCAGCAGCTTCGGGGTTCGAGAAAAACTGTTTTTT. Its translation is CASSFGVREKLFF.